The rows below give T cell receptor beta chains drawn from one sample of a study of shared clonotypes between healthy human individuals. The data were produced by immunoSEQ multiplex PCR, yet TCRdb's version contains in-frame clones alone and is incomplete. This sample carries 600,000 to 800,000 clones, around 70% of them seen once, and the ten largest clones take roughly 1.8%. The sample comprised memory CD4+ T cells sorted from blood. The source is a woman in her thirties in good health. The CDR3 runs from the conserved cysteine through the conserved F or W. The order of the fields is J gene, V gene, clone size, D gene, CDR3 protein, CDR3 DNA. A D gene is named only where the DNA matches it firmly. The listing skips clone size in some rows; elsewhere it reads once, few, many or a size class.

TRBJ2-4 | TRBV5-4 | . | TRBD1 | CAREKQGDKNIQYF | TGTGCCAGAGAAAAACAGGGGGACAAAAACATTCAGTACTTC
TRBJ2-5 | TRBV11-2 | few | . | CASSPMAWDETQYF | TGTGCCAGCAGCCCGATGGCTTGGGATGAGACCCAGTACTTC
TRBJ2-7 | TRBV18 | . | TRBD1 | CASSPRAGGYEQYF | TGTGCCAGCTCACCACGCGCAGGGGGCTACGAGCAGTACTTC
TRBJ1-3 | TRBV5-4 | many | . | CASSLRGVLGGNTIYF | TGTGCCAGCAGCTTGCGGGGCGTCCTCGGGGGAAACACCATATATTTT
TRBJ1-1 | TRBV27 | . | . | CASSLVSGTLEAFF | TGTGCCAGCAGTTTAGTCTCCGGGACCCTTGAAGCTTTCTTT
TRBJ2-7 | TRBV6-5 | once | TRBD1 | CASSYSGGGQYF | TGTGCCAGCAGTTACTCAGGGGGCGGGCAGTACTTC
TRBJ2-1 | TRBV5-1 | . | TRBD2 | CASRTSGTEGNEQFF | TGCGCCAGCAGAACTAGCGGGACGGAAGGCAATGAGCAGTTCTTC
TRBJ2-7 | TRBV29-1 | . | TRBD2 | CSVRRSSGTLEQYF | TGCAGCGTTCGGCGGTCTAGCGGGACCCTCGAGCAGTACTTC
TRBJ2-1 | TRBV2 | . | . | CASSDPQGIFGGSYNEQFF | TGTGCCAGCAGTGACCCGCAGGGTATTTTTGGAGGCTCCTACAATGAGCAGTTCTTC
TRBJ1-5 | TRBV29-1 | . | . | CSVRGGHSNQPQHF | TGCAGCGTTCGGGGCGGCCATAGCAATCAGCCCCAGCATTTT
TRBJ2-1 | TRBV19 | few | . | CASRPNAGPTYNEQFF | TGTGCCAGTAGGCCGAACGCGGGCCCAACCTACAATGAGCAGTTCTTC
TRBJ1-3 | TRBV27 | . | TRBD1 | CASSSHRGAGNTIYF | TGTGCCAGCAGTTCTCACAGGGGCGCAGGAAACACCATATATTTT
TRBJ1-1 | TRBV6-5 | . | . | CASRRMRITDEAFF | TGTGCCAGCAGACGCATGCGGATAACCGATGAAGCTTTCTTT
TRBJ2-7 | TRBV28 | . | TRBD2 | CASSFSSLADSYEQYF | TGTGCCAGCAGTTTCTCATCACTAGCGGACTCCTACGAGCAGTACTTC
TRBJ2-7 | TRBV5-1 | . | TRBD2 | CASSSGLAYEQYF | TGCGCCAGCAGCTCAGGACTAGCCTACGAGCAGTACTTC
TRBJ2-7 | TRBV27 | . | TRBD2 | CASSSLAGGTYEQYF | TGTGCCAGCAGTTCCCTAGCGGGAGGTACCTACGAGCAGTACTTC
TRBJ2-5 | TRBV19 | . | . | CASSIGGGLQETQYF | TGTGCCAGTAGTATAGGCGGCGGCCTCCAAGAGACCCAGTACTTC
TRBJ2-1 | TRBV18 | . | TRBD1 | CASSSQGTGAGHEQFF | TGTGCCAGCTCATCCCAGGGGACAGGGGCAGGTCATGAGCAGTTCTTC
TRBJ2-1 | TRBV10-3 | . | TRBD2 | CAISEKAWEGLANEQFF | TGTGCCATCAGTGAGAAAGCGTGGGAGGGCCTTGCAAATGAGCAGTTCTTC
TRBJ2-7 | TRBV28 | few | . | CASSFSPPYEQYF | TGTGCCAGCAGTTTTTCCCCTCCGTACGAGCAGTACTTC
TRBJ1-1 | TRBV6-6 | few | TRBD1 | CAITSGGAGSEAFF | TGTGCCATAACATCAGGGGGCGCAGGCTCTGAAGCTTTCTTT
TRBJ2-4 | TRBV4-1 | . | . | CASSPWEGASTLAKNIQYF | TGCGCCAGCAGCCCGTGGGAGGGGGCCTCTACCTTAGCCAAAAACATTCAGTACTTC
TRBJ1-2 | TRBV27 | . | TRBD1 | CASSFSGTDGYTF | TGTGCCAGCAGTTTCTCTGGGACAGACGGCTACACCTTC
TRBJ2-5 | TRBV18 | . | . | CASSPFGAGVIETQYF | TGTGCCAGCTCACCCTTTGGGGCAGGGGTTATAGAGACCCAGTACTTC
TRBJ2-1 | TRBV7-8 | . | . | CASIRAGFNEQFF | TGTGCCAGCATTAGGGCCGGATTTAATGAGCAGTTCTTC
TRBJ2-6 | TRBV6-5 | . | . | CASSYLDSGANVLTF | TGTGCCAGCAGTTACCTGGACTCTGGGGCCAACGTCCTGACTTTC
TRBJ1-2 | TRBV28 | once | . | CASSTLGGDRNGYTF | TGTGCCAGCAGCACCCTTGGGGGCGATCGAAATGGCTACACCTTC
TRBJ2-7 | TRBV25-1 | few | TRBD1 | CASIGQGSYEQYF | TGTGCCAGCATAGGACAGGGGTCCTACGAGCAGTACTTC
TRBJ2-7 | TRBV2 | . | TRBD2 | CASSGRPGGEQYF | TGTGCCAGCAGTGGACGGCCGGGGGGGGAGCAGTACTTC
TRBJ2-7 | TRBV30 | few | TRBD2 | CAWSGLAPYEQYF | TGTGCCTGGAGTGGACTAGCGCCCTACGAGCAGTACTTC
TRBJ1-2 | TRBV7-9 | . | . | CASSLEGTNYGYTF | TGTGCCAGCAGCTTAGAAGGGACCAACTATGGCTACACCTTC
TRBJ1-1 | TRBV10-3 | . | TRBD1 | CAIRDRPNTEAFF | TGTGCCATCAGGGACAGGCCGAACACTGAAGCTTTCTTT
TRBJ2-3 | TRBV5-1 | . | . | CASSLKGTQYF | TGCGCCAGCAGCTTGAAGGGTACGCAGTATTTT
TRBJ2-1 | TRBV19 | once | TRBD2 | CASSLLAGSYNEQFF | TGTGCCAGTAGTTTACTAGCGGGATCCTACAATGAGCAGTTCTTC
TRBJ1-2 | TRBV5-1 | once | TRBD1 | CASSQTGNYGYTF | TGCGCCAGCAGTCAGACAGGGAACTATGGCTACACCTTC
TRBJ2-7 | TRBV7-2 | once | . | CASSLDRQVQYF | TGTGCCAGCAGCTTAGACAGGCAGGTGCAGTACTTC
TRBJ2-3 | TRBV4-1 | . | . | CASSRGGGGERTDTQYF | TGCGCCAGCAGCCGAGGAGGGGGGGGAGAAAGGACAGATACGCAGTATTTT
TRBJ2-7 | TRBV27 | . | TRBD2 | CASKLGLAGVYEQYF | TGTGCCAGCAAGTTGGGGCTAGCGGGAGTCTACGAGCAGTACTTC
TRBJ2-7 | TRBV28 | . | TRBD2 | CASSEMGASGRAWEQYF | TGTGCCAGCAGCGAAATGGGGGCTAGCGGGAGGGCCTGGGAGCAGTACTTC
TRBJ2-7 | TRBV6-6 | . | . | CASSYGNSYEQYF | TGTGCCAGCAGTTACGGCAACTCCTACGAGCAGTACTTC
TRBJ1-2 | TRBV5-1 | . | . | CASSFGGGGAHYGYTF | TGCGCCAGCAGCTTTGGGGGAGGAGGGGCGCACTATGGCTACACCTTC